This T cell receptor (beta chain) was recorded in a study of blood T cell repertoires in COVID-19. About the study: Samples taken during acute and convalescent COVID-19 were collected in the United States, Italy and Spain. T cells, B-cell-depleted T cells, or PBMCs supplied cDNA or gDNA.

Germline V gives CDR1 ENHRY, CDR2 SYGVKD. The CDR3 consists of 14 residues. The germline V and J ends were trimmed by 10 bases and 4 bases, with 17 bases remaining between them. In the authors' workflow: Using reference gene primer amplification, nucleated cell counts were estimated. Here immunoSEQ multiplex PCR was the method, and the copy in TCRdb shows in-frame clones only, minus some. V and J calls and clone size are those listed in that table; D and trimming were worked out from the DNA. The repertoire holds a few hundred thousand clones, about three quarters seen once, with more than 7% in the top ten.

The chain is built from TRBV10-3 and TRBJ2-1, with TRBD2 as a possible D gene (6 bases). The sequence derives from a woman aged 65 to 85 with acute or convalescent COVID-19. The material sequenced was peripheral blood. The CDR3 sequence is CATSSGDRYNEQFF. CDR3 DNA sequence: TGTGCCACCTCTTCGGGGGACCGATACAATGAGCAGTTCTTC.